These T cell receptor beta chains were read from a single sample in a study of T cell responses to AZD1222 COVID-19 vaccine. The repertoire was sequenced with immunoSEQ multiplex PCR; TCRdb's copy has only in-frame clones and lacks some. This table holds around 84,000 clones, about 85% found once. Material: peripheral blood, obtained on day 0 of AZD1222 vaccination. These receptors all stem from an adult in good health. Each CDR3 is given with its conserved first and last residue. D genes are given only for firm matches. Only some rows state a clone size, as once, few, many or a class for expanded clones.

cdr3_length	v_call	j_call	clone_size	d_call	cdr3_nt	cdr3_aa
16	TRBV11-3	TRBJ2-1	.	.	TGTGCCAGCAGCTTAGGAGGGCCGACCCTGAGCGATGAGCAGTTCTTC	CASSLGGPTLSDEQFF
17	TRBV29-1	TRBJ1-2	.	.	TGCAGCGTTGAGGGGGGTCGGCAGTTGCTTACTGAGTATGGCTACACCTTC	CSVEGGRQLLTEYGYTF
13	TRBV5-4	TRBJ1-2	.	TRBD1	TGTGCCAGCAGCCCGGACAGGGTGATTGGCTACACCTTC	CASSPDRVIGYTF
17	TRBV19	TRBJ2-1	.	.	TGTGCCAGTAGTATAGATACTAAGGGGACTTACTACAATGAGCAGTTCTTC	CASSIDTKGTYYNEQFF
14	TRBV5-8	TRBJ1-1	.	.	TGTGCCAGCAGCTTGAGACAAGCGAACACTGAAGCTTTCTTT	CASSLRQANTEAFF
16	TRBV24-1	TRBJ2-2	.	TRBD1	TGTGCCACCAGTGATTCAGGACAGGGGGCATCCGGGGAGCTGTTTTTT	CATSDSGQGASGELFF
12	TRBV6-5	TRBJ1-2	few	.	TGTGCCAGCAGACTTCAGGGCTATGGCTACACCTTC	CASRLQGYGYTF
15	TRBV7-9	TRBJ2-2	.	TRBD1	TGTGCCAGCAGCCCCGGGACAGGGGACACCGGGGAGCTGTTTTTT	CASSPGTGDTGELFF
13	TRBV18	TRBJ2-5	.	.	TGTGCCAGCTCACGCGGACAGCAAGAGACCCAGTACTTC	CASSRGQQETQYF
14	TRBV28	TRBJ2-7	.	TRBD1	TGTGCCAGCAGGGATCCGGGACAGGGCTACGAGCAGTACTTC	CASRDPGQGYEQYF
17	TRBV19	TRBJ1-3	.	.	TGTGCCAGTAGCCTTAGAAACAGGGCAAACTCTGGAAACACCATATATTTT	CASSLRNRANSGNTIYF
17	TRBV5-8	TRBJ1-5	.	.	TGTGCCAGCAGCTTGGGACAGAGCCCCTCGGGCAATCAGCCCCAGCATTTT	CASSLGQSPSGNQPQHF
13	TRBV29-1	TRBJ2-7	.	.	TGCAGCGTTGAAGAAGGCAGCTCCTACGAGCAGTACTTC	CSVEEGSSYEQYF
14	TRBV18	TRBJ2-5	.	.	TGTGCCAGCTCCCCCGGGACGGATCAAGAGACCCAGTACTTC	CASSPGTDQETQYF
13	TRBV2	TRBJ1-5	.	.	TGTGCCAGCGGACCTCCAGCGAGTCAGCCCCAGCATTTT	CASGPPASQPQHF
14	TRBV5-1	TRBJ2-7	.	TRBD1	TGCGCCAGCAGCTCCGGGACAGTCGATTACGAGCAGTACTTC	CASSSGTVDYEQYF
13	TRBV12-5	TRBJ1-1	.	.	TGTGCTAGTGGTTTGGTAAGAGGGGCTGAAGCTTTCTTT	CASGLVRGAEAFF
15	TRBV10-3	TRBJ2-7	.	TRBD2	TGTGCCATCAGTGAGATAGCGGGCCCCTCCTACGAGCAGTACTTC	CAISEIAGPSYEQYF
15	TRBV28	TRBJ1-2	.	TRBD1	TGTGCCAGCAGCCTGGGACAGCGGGATAACTATGGCTACACCTTC	CASSLGQRDNYGYTF
17	TRBV21-1	TRBJ1-5	.	.	TGTGCCAGCAGCAAAGGGGGGCAGGGGTATAGCAATCAGCCCCAGCATTTT	CASSKGGQGYSNQPQHF
14	TRBV28	TRBJ1-2	.	.	TGTGCCAGCAGTTCGGCAGGGTTTAACTATGGCTACACCTTC	CASSSAGFNYGYTF
15	TRBV25-1	TRBJ2-7	.	TRBD2	TGTGCCAGCAGTGACGGCGGGGGAATTTTCTACGAGCAGTACTTC	CASSDGGGIFYEQYF
17	TRBV4-3	TRBJ2-3	.	.	TGCGCCAGCAGCCGAAATGGTGGGCCAACTAGCACAGATACGCAGTATTTT	CASSRNGGPTSTDTQYF